This T cell receptor beta chain is drawn from a study of T cells in tumors after PD-1 blockade. Study context: No patient had prior checkpoint blockade, systemic immunosuppression, or radiotherapy within 4 weeks.

The protocol was immunoSEQ multiplex PCR, while the TCRdb copy is restricted to in-frame clones and leaves out a portion. The sample lists about 47,000 clones, roughly 80% occurring once. The V and J ends lost 7 bases and 3 bases respectively, with 6 bases between them. Germline CDR1 and CDR2: SNHLY and FYNNEI. CDR3 length equals 12 residues. The source is a human donor with advanced basal cell or squamous cell carcinoma (not recorded which). The chain links TRBV2 to TRBJ2-2; D not certain. The material sequenced was PBMCs, taken before anti-PD-1 therapy. The chain's CDR3 is CASTRDTGELFF. The DNA of the CDR3 is TGTGCCAGCACTAGGGACACCGGGGAGCTGTTTTTT.